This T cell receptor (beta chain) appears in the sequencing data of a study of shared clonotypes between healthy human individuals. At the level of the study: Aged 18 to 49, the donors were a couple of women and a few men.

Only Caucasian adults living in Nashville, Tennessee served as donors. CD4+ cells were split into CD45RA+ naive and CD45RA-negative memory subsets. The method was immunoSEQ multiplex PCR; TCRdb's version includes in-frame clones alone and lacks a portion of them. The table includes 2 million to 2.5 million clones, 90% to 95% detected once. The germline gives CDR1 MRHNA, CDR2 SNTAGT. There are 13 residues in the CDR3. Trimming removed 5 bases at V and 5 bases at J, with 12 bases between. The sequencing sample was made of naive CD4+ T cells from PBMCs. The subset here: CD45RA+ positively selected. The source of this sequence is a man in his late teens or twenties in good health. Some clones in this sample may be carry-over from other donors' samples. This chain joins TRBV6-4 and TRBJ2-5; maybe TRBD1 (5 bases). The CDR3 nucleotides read TGTGCCAGCAGTAAACAGGTTGGGGAGACCCAGTACTTC. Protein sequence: CASSKQVGETQYF.